The rows below give T cell receptor beta chains drawn from one sample of a study of identifying expanded T cells in peripheral blood. Assay: immunoSEQ multiplex PCR; the TCRdb copy retains only in-frame clones and omits some. The table includes 100,000 to 150,000 clones, about 80% detected once. The sample consisted of blood. Receptors were obtained from a person aged 18 to 69 in good health. Both conserved end residues are part of each CDR3. A D gene is named only where the DNA matches it firmly. Size tells how often a clone was seen (once, few, many) or the class of an expanded clone, and some rows leave it out.

D gene: -
clone size: -
V gene: TRBV18
J gene: TRBJ1-1
CDR3 DNA: TGTGCCAGCCTAGACGAAATCGGGTACATGAACACTGAAGCTTTCTTT
CDR3 protein: CASLDEIGYMNTEAFF

D gene: -
clone size: -
V gene: TRBV10-1
J gene: TRBJ2-3
CDR3 DNA: TGCGCCAGCAGTGAGTCTTCCGGGGCGACGCAGTATTTT
CDR3 protein: CASSESSGATQYF

D gene: TRBD1
clone size: -
V gene: TRBV27
J gene: TRBJ2-1
CDR3 DNA: TGTGCCAGCAGTTTGGGGGACAGTTTGAATGAGCAGTTCTTC
CDR3 protein: CASSLGDSLNEQFF

D gene: TRBD2
clone size: -
V gene: TRBV7-9
J gene: TRBJ2-1
CDR3 DNA: TGTGCCAGCAGCTTACTCCCAGCGGGGGCCTACAATGAGCAGTTCTTC
CDR3 protein: CASSLLPAGAYNEQFF

D gene: -
clone size: -
V gene: TRBV10-3
J gene: TRBJ2-3
CDR3 DNA: TGTGGCGTATCTCGGGGGCCCACAGATACGCAGTATTTT
CDR3 protein: CGVSRGPTDTQYF

D gene: -
clone size: few
V gene: TRBV27
J gene: TRBJ1-1
CDR3 DNA: TGTGCCAGCAGTGGGGCGACTAGGGCTTTCTTT
CDR3 protein: CASSGATRAFF

D gene: -
clone size: -
V gene: TRBV30
J gene: TRBJ1-2
CDR3 DNA: TGTGCCTGGAGAAACTATGGCTACACCTTC
CDR3 protein: CAWRNYGYTF

D gene: TRBD2
clone size: -
V gene: TRBV7-9
J gene: TRBJ2-3
CDR3 DNA: TGTGCCAGCAGGCCTCAACTAGCGGTGGGCACAGATACGCAGTATTTT
CDR3 protein: CASRPQLAVGTDTQYF

D gene: -
clone size: -
V gene: TRBV6-5
J gene: TRBJ1-2
CDR3 DNA: TGTGCCAGCACCTCCGGCGGGGCCGACTCAAATGGCTACACCTTC
CDR3 protein: CASTSGGADSNGYTF

D gene: -
clone size: -
V gene: TRBV7-2
J gene: TRBJ2-3
CDR3 DNA: TGTGCCAGCCGAAAAACAGATACGCAGTATTTT
CDR3 protein: CASRKTDTQYF

D gene: TRBD1
clone size: -
V gene: TRBV10-3
J gene: TRBJ2-3
CDR3 DNA: TGTGCCACCGGACAGGGTGAGGATACGCAGTATTTT
CDR3 protein: CATGQGEDTQYF

D gene: TRBD1
clone size: -
V gene: TRBV10-1
J gene: TRBJ2-1
CDR3 DNA: TGCGCCAGCAGTGAGTCGGGGACAGGGATCCATGAGCAGTTCTTC
CDR3 protein: CASSESGTGIHEQFF

D gene: TRBD1
clone size: -
V gene: TRBV4-1
J gene: TRBJ1-2
CDR3 DNA: TGCGCCAGCAGGCAGGACAGGGGAGTTTTAGCTAACTATGGCTACACCTTC
CDR3 protein: CASRQDRGVLANYGYTF

D gene: TRBD2
clone size: -
V gene: TRBV19
J gene: TRBJ2-1
CDR3 DNA: TGTGCCAGTGTATTTATAGCGGGCTCCTACAATGAGCAGTTCTTC
CDR3 protein: CASVFIAGSYNEQFF

D gene: -
clone size: -
V gene: TRBV5-6
J gene: TRBJ2-7
CDR3 DNA: TGTGCCAGCAGCCGACGACAGGTAACTTCCTACGAGCAGTACTTC
CDR3 protein: CASSRRQVTSYEQYF

D gene: TRBD2
clone size: -
V gene: TRBV15
J gene: TRBJ2-1
CDR3 DNA: TGTGCCACCAGGGGCTCCGGGACTAGCGGGGAGAGCTCCTACAATGAGCAGTTCTTC
CDR3 protein: CATRGSGTSGESSYNEQFF

D gene: TRBD1
clone size: -
V gene: TRBV13
J gene: TRBJ2-5
CDR3 DNA: TGTGCCAGCAGCTCGCCGGGACAGGGTCAAGAGACCCAGTACTTC
CDR3 protein: CASSSPGQGQETQYF

D gene: -
clone size: -
V gene: TRBV5-1
J gene: TRBJ2-1
CDR3 DNA: TGCGCCAGCAGCTCGGGGACGTTGGGGGGTGAGCAGTTCTTC
CDR3 protein: CASSSGTLGGEQFF

D gene: -
clone size: -
V gene: TRBV19
J gene: TRBJ1-2
CDR3 DNA: TGTGCCAGTAGTATACCCCCGACGGGAAGTGGCTACACCTTC
CDR3 protein: CASSIPPTGSGYTF

D gene: -
clone size: -
V gene: TRBV19
J gene: TRBJ1-6
CDR3 DNA: TGTGCCAGTAGTATAATCGTCAGGGCCAATTCACCCCTCCACTTT
CDR3 protein: CASSIIVRANSPLHF

D gene: -
clone size: -
V gene: TRBV4-1
J gene: TRBJ1-3
CDR3 DNA: TGCGCCAGCAGCCAAGATCGGACCCTTACTACTTTCTCTGGAAACACCATATATTTT
CDR3 protein: CASSQDRTLTTFSGNTIYF

D gene: -
clone size: once
V gene: TRBV5-1
J gene: TRBJ2-2
CDR3 DNA: TGCGCCAGCAGCTTGGCCACGAACACCGGGGAGCTGTTTTTT
CDR3 protein: CASSLATNTGELFF

D gene: -
clone size: -
V gene: TRBV7-9
J gene: TRBJ1-2
CDR3 DNA: TGTGCCAGCAGGAAAGAGGACTATGGCTACACCTTC
CDR3 protein: CASRKEDYGYTF

D gene: -
clone size: -
V gene: TRBV6-1
J gene: TRBJ1-4
CDR3 DNA: TGTGCCAGCACCTGGGAGCGTGAAAAACTGTTTTTT
CDR3 protein: CASTWEREKLFF

D gene: -
clone size: -
V gene: TRBV6-6
J gene: TRBJ1-2
CDR3 DNA: TGTGCCAGCAGACAGGTCGACGTCTATGGCTACACCTTC
CDR3 protein: CASRQVDVYGYTF

D gene: -
clone size: -
V gene: TRBV4-1
J gene: TRBJ2-3
CDR3 DNA: TGCGCCAGCAGCGTAAACAGGGCGACAGATACGCAGTATTTT
CDR3 protein: CASSVNRATDTQYF

D gene: TRBD1
clone size: -
V gene: TRBV5-1
J gene: TRBJ1-5
CDR3 DNA: TGCGCCAGCAGCATGGGACAGGGGGAGGCTAGCAATCAGCCCCAGCATTTT
CDR3 protein: CASSMGQGEASNQPQHF

D gene: TRBD1
clone size: -
V gene: TRBV5-8
J gene: TRBJ1-2
CDR3 DNA: TGTGCCAGCGTACTCAGGGGGCGAGGGTATGGCTACACCTTC
CDR3 protein: CASVLRGRGYGYTF

D gene: -
clone size: -
V gene: TRBV7-2
J gene: TRBJ1-6
CDR3 DNA: TGTGCCAGCAGCTTACGGAGCGGGGCCTATAATTCACCCCTCCACTTT
CDR3 protein: CASSLRSGAYNSPLHF

D gene: -
clone size: -
V gene: TRBV6-5
J gene: TRBJ1-2
CDR3 DNA: TGTGCCAGCAGTTACTCCAAAACCCTCGGCTATGGCTACACCTTC
CDR3 protein: CASSYSKTLGYGYTF

D gene: -
clone size: -
V gene: TRBV7-9
J gene: TRBJ1-1
CDR3 DNA: TGTGCCAGCAGTCATCAGGGGTCTGAAGCTTTCTTT
CDR3 protein: CASSHQGSEAFF

D gene: -
clone size: -
V gene: TRBV5-1
J gene: TRBJ1-2
CDR3 DNA: TGCGCCAGCAGCCATCAGGGGTCCTTAGCTAACTATGGCTACACCTTC
CDR3 protein: CASSHQGSLANYGYTF

D gene: -
clone size: -
V gene: TRBV7-2
J gene: TRBJ2-2
CDR3 DNA: TGTGCCAGCAGCTCCGCCCCGACAGCCCCCGGGGAGCTGTTTTTT
CDR3 protein: CASSSAPTAPGELFF

D gene: TRBD1
clone size: -
V gene: TRBV7-2
J gene: TRBJ1-5
CDR3 DNA: TGTGCCAGCAGCAAGACAGGGTTGGCAAATCAGCCCCAGCATTTT
CDR3 protein: CASSKTGLANQPQHF

D gene: -
clone size: many
V gene: TRBV7-8
J gene: TRBJ2-1
CDR3 DNA: TGTGCCAGCAGCACCGAGGGACATCCTGGGAATTACAATGAGCAGTTCTTC
CDR3 protein: CASSTEGHPGNYNEQFF

D gene: TRBD2
clone size: -
V gene: TRBV10-3
J gene: TRBJ2-1
CDR3 DNA: TGTGCCATCAGTGATCAGGCGGGGGGCCACAATGAGCAGTTCTTC
CDR3 protein: CAISDQAGGHNEQFF

D gene: -
clone size: once
V gene: TRBV6-5
J gene: TRBJ1-5
CDR3 DNA: TGTGCCAGCAGTCCCTCGGGGACTAGCAATCAGCCCCAGCATTTT
CDR3 protein: CASSPSGTSNQPQHF

D gene: -
clone size: -
V gene: TRBV30
J gene: TRBJ1-4
CDR3 DNA: TGTGCCTGGGGCCGGGGCCCGGGGGCCCTGTTTTTT
CDR3 protein: CAWGRGPGALFF

D gene: TRBD1
clone size: -
V gene: TRBV2
J gene: TRBJ2-7
CDR3 DNA: TGTGCCAGCAGAGAGACCCTCATAGGGGGCTACTACGAGCAGTACTTC
CDR3 protein: CASRETLIGGYYEQYF

D gene: -
clone size: -
V gene: TRBV7-6
J gene: TRBJ1-3
CDR3 DNA: TGTGCCAGCAGCTTAGTTGGCGCGGACTCTGGAAACACCATATATTTT
CDR3 protein: CASSLVGADSGNTIYF

D gene: -
clone size: -
V gene: TRBV4-3
J gene: TRBJ2-3
CDR3 DNA: TGCGCCAGCAGCCAAGATTGGGGACTCCCACTCACAGATACGCAGTATTTT
CDR3 protein: CASSQDWGLPLTDTQYF

D gene: -
clone size: -
V gene: TRBV5-1
J gene: TRBJ2-6
CDR3 DNA: TGCGCCAGCAGCTTATCTTGGGAGGCCAACGTCCTGACTTTC
CDR3 protein: CASSLSWEANVLTF

D gene: TRBD1
clone size: -
V gene: TRBV5-4
J gene: TRBJ1-4
CDR3 DNA: TGTGCCAGCAGTCCGGACAGGAGTGAAAAACTGTTTTTT
CDR3 protein: CASSPDRSEKLFF

D gene: TRBD1
clone size: -
V gene: TRBV13
J gene: TRBJ2-5
CDR3 DNA: TGTGCCAGCAGCTTCTCGGACAGGGGGGTCGTAGAGACCCAGTACTTC
CDR3 protein: CASSFSDRGVVETQYF

D gene: TRBD2
clone size: -
V gene: TRBV29-1
J gene: TRBJ2-3
CDR3 DNA: TGCAGCGTAACACGGGGGGTCTCGACAGATACGCAGTATTTT
CDR3 protein: CSVTRGVSTDTQYF